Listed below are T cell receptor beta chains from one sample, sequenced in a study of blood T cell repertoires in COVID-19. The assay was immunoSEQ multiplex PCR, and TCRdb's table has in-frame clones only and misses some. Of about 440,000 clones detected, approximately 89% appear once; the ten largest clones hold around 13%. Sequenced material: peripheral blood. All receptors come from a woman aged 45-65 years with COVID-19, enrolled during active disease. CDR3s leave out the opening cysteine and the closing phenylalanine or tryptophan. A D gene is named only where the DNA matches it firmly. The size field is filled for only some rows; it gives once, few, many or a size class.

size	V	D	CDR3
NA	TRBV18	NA	ASSKEVNTEAF
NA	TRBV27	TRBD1	ASSSRDRVPRLF
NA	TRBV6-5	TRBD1	ASSYAQGPYGYT
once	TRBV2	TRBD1	ASSEIRTGGEQY
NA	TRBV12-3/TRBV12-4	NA	ASTSDRIEGYT
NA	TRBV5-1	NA	ASSPGREPDTDTQY
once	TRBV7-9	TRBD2	ASSRGPGLGEETQY
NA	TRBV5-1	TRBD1	ASSVKTGGPQNSPLH
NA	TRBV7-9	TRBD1	ASSLFFRQGATGELF
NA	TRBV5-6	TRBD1	ASSNNRGLYNSPLH
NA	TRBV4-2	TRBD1	ASSQSGQGGDYEQY
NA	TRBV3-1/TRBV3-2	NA	ASSQVFGSGYGYT
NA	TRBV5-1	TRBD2	ASSLWASGAGDTQY
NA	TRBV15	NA	ATSSGYRADEKLF
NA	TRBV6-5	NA	ASAQGLNQPQH
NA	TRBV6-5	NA	ASSDSVEAF
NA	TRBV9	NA	ASSPSESGREAF
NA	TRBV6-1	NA	ASSEVGGATQPQH
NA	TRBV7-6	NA	ASGSGTSNTEAF
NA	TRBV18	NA	ASSPIPGLYGYT
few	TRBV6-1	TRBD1	ASSELGTGREQY
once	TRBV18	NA	ASSRSSPGVNEKLF
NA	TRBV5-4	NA	ASSLAWRGRVQISNQPQH
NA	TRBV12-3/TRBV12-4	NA	ASAGATSYT
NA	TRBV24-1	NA	ATSRGSQETQY
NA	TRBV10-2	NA	ASIGLSHTQY
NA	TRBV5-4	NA	ASTAGDSYNSPLH
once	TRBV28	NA	ASSSRGRPTNEKLF
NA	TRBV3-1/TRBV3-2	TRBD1	ASSSNRGAQPQH
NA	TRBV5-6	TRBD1	ASSPGTAYNEQF
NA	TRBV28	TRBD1	ASSRQGGTEAF
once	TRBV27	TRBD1	ASSTGGLKGYT
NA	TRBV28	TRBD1	ASSPVDREYSPLH
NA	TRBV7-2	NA	ASSLSSASSGNTIY
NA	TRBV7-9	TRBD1	ASSLGGTAHEQY
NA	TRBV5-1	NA	ASGPAGGALEAF